The rows below give T cell receptor beta chains drawn from one sample of a study of OX40 agonist ivuxolimab in advanced cancers. Measured with immunoSEQ multiplex PCR; TCRdb has only the in-frame clones, and not every one. This sample has about 48,000 clones, with roughly 91% found just once. Source: CD4+ or CD8+ T cells sorted from blood, taken in a trial of the OX40 agonist ivuxolimab. The receptors shown here come from an adult with an advanced solid tumor such as melanoma, head and neck, liver or kidney cancer. The CDR3 runs from the conserved cysteine through the conserved F or W. The order of the fields is V gene, D gene, clone size, J gene, CDR3 protein, CDR3 DNA. D genes are given only for firm matches. Clone size is not always given. Where it is, it says once, few, many or a class for expanded clones.

v_call: TRBV27; d_call: NA; clone_size: NA; j_call: TRBJ1-3; cdr3_aa: CASSPRDFAAGNTIYF; cdr3_nt: TGTGCCAGCAGCCCCAGGGACTTCGCGGCTGGAAACACCATATATTTT
v_call: TRBV10-3; d_call: NA; clone_size: NA; j_call: TRBJ2-3; cdr3_aa: CAISEVGADTQYF; cdr3_nt: TGTGCCATCTCAGAGGTAGGGGCAGATACGCAGTATTTT
v_call: TRBV29-1; d_call: NA; clone_size: NA; j_call: TRBJ2-7; cdr3_aa: CSVEASTYEQYF; cdr3_nt: TGCAGCGTTGAAGCCAGTACCTACGAGCAGTACTTC
v_call: TRBV29-1; d_call: TRBD1; clone_size: few; j_call: TRBJ1-4; cdr3_aa: CSVETGGTEKLFF; cdr3_nt: TGCAGCGTTGAAACAGGGGGCACTGAAAAACTGTTTTTT
v_call: TRBV2; d_call: NA; clone_size: NA; j_call: TRBJ2-1; cdr3_aa: CASSEGESYNEQFF; cdr3_nt: TGTGCCAGCAGTGAGGGTGAATCCTACAATGAGCAGTTCTTC
v_call: TRBV18; d_call: TRBD1; clone_size: NA; j_call: TRBJ2-1; cdr3_aa: CASSPPGQGRYNEQFF; cdr3_nt: TGTGCCAGCTCACCACCCGGACAGGGGCGCTACAATGAGCAGTTCTTC
v_call: TRBV10-3; d_call: TRBD1; clone_size: NA; j_call: TRBJ1-1; cdr3_aa: CAISDVTGPDTEAFF; cdr3_nt: TGTGCCATCAGTGACGTGACAGGGCCGGACACTGAAGCTTTCTTT
v_call: TRBV6-6; d_call: NA; clone_size: NA; j_call: TRBJ1-2; cdr3_aa: CASSYSGGQNYGYTF; cdr3_nt: TGTGCCAGCAGTTACTCTGGGGGGCAAAACTATGGCTACACCTTC
v_call: TRBV27; d_call: NA; clone_size: NA; j_call: TRBJ2-7; cdr3_aa: CASTLLSSYEQYF; cdr3_nt: TGTGCCAGCACCCTTTTAAGCTCCTACGAGCAGTACTTC
v_call: TRBV7-9; d_call: NA; clone_size: NA; j_call: TRBJ2-2; cdr3_aa: CASSPNPGELFF; cdr3_nt: TGTGCCAGCAGCCCCAATCCCGGGGAGCTGTTTTTT
v_call: TRBV18; d_call: NA; clone_size: NA; j_call: TRBJ2-1; cdr3_aa: CASSPPEAWAGGYNEQFF; cdr3_nt: TGTGCCAGCTCACCACCGGAGGCGTGGGCAGGGGGGTACAATGAGCAGTTCTTC
v_call: TRBV9; d_call: NA; clone_size: once; j_call: TRBJ2-2; cdr3_aa: CASSVVANTGELFF; cdr3_nt: TGTGCCAGCAGCGTAGTGGCGAACACCGGGGAGCTGTTTTTT
v_call: TRBV28; d_call: TRBD2; clone_size: NA; j_call: TRBJ2-1; cdr3_aa: CASSLLAGGNNEQFF; cdr3_nt: TGTGCCAGCAGTTTACTAGCGGGAGGGAACAATGAGCAGTTCTTC
v_call: TRBV5-1; d_call: NA; clone_size: NA; j_call: TRBJ1-1; cdr3_aa: CASSLNLNTEAFF; cdr3_nt: TGCGCCAGCAGCCTTAACTTGAACACTGAAGCTTTCTTT
v_call: TRBV7-2; d_call: TRBD1; clone_size: NA; j_call: TRBJ2-7; cdr3_aa: CASSLDPQGAGEQYF; cdr3_nt: TGTGCCAGCAGCTTAGATCCACAGGGGGCTGGCGAGCAGTACTTC
v_call: TRBV2; d_call: NA; clone_size: NA; j_call: TRBJ2-3; cdr3_aa: CASSETPWVSGTDTQYF; cdr3_nt: TGTGCCAGCAGTGAAACCCCTTGGGTTAGCGGCACAGATACGCAGTATTTT
v_call: TRBV28; d_call: TRBD1; clone_size: NA; j_call: TRBJ1-1; cdr3_aa: CASRDTGGTEAFF; cdr3_nt: TGTGCCAGCAGAGATACAGGGGGCACTGAAGCTTTCTTT